This entry is about one TCR beta chain. Its antigen is unknown. This record comes from a study of shared clonotypes between healthy human individuals. Whole-study results and caveats: The authors sampled blood alone, and tissue repertoires likely differ.

The assay was immunoSEQ multiplex PCR, and TCRdb's table has in-frame clones only and misses some. This sample has roughly 2.5 million clones, with just over 90% found just once. The CDR3 has 14 amino acids. V was trimmed by 2 bases and J by 3 bases, leaving 8 bases between them. CDR1 SGHTS and CDR2 YDEGEE come from the germline V gene. This sequence was found in a man younger than 35 in good health. Input material: naive CD4+ T cells sorted from blood. Subset indicated: CD45RA+ positively selected. The chain employs TRBV5-8 and TRBJ1-4, with D possibly being TRBD1 (5 bases). The DNA of the CDR3 is TGTGCCAGCAGCTTAGGGGCCTCTAATGAAAAACTGTTTTTT. It yields the protein CASSLGASNEKLFF.